What follows are 13 T cell receptor beta chains derived from one specimen sequenced in a study of circulating CD8 cells and anti-PD-1 response in melanoma. Sorting of live CD3+CD8+TCRalphabeta+ cells by PD-1 and/or TIGIT gave four subsets. The QIAseq Immune Repertoire TCR panel built the libraries from around 15 ng of total RNA. TCRdb re-derived calls from the reads in MiXCR, one entry per CDR3 protein. The sample records some 420 distinct CDR3 sequences, around 10% being singletons. The sequencing used CD8+ T cells from PBMCs, collected at baseline or after one month of anti-PD-1 therapy (not recorded which). The receptor source for this set is a human donor with melanoma.

This clonotype was seen a handful of times. The chain carries TRBV28 and TRBJ2-1, with D tentatively TRBD2 (5 bases). The CDR3 consists of 10 residues. Trimming cost V 3 bases and J 12 bases, with 6 bases left between them. Germline-derived CDR1 and CDR2 are MDHEN and SYDVKM. The CDR3 DNA follows: TGTGCCAGCAGTTTCCGGGGGCAGTTCTTC. Its translation is CASSFRGQFF.

The V and J genes are TRBV6-6 and TRBJ2-3, with D maybe TRBD2 (6 bases). CDR1 MNHNY and CDR2 SVGAGI come from the germline V gene (reference sequence). V was cut by 0 bases and J by 0 bases, with 16 bases left in between. The CDR3 has 18 residues. The CDR3 DNA is TGTGCCAGCAGTTACTCGCCGGAGGTGACTAGTAGCACAGATACGCAGTATTTT. Its translation is CASSYSPEVTSSTDTQYF.

This clonotype has just a few counts. The DNA of the CDR3 is TGTGCCAGCAGCTTAGACAGGGGAAACCACTACGAGCAGTACTTC. Residues: CASSLDRGNHYEQYF. This chain connects TRBV11-3 to TRBJ2-7; the D gene is possibly TRBD1 (6 bases). The CDR3 length is 15 residues. Between the trimmed V and J ends, which lost 0 bases and 3 bases, there was a span of 12 bases. The germline CDR1 and CDR2 sequences are SGHNT and YENEEA.

By frequency in the sample, this clonotype is large. CDR3 DNA sequence: TGTGCCAGCAGTTTACAGGCTAACTATGGCTACACCTTC. The encoded protein is CASSLQANYGYTF. This chain links TRBV27 with TRBJ1-2, with D hard to call. The CDR3 spans 13 residues. V was trimmed by 2 bases and J by 0 bases, leaving 4 bases between them. The germline CDR1 and CDR2 sequences are MNHEY and SMNVEV (reference sequence).

This clonotype came up a few times. The V gene is TRBV30, the J gene TRBJ2-7; TRBD1 might be the D (6 bases). The CDR3 consists of 14 residues. Germline V gene lookup returns CDR1 GTSNPN and CDR2 SVGIG (reference sequence). The V and J ends lost 1 base and 0 bases respectively, with 10 bases between them. In DNA form, the CDR3 reads TGTGCCTGGAGTGCAGGACAGAGCTCCTACGAGCAGTACTTC. It encodes CAWSAGQSSYEQYF.

In this sample, this clonotype is large. The chain links TRBV2 to TRBJ2-1, with TRBD2 as a possible D gene (5 bases). CDR3 length: 15 residues. Germline CDR1 is SNHLY and CDR2 is FYNNEI. V was cut by 4 bases and J by 9 bases, with 19 bases left in between. CDR3 amino acids: CASSGRYGPRGEQFF. CDR3 coding DNA: TGTGCCAGCAGTGGCCGATACGGACCCCGGGGTGAGCAGTTCTTC.

This clonotype is judged large. The rearrangement uses TRBV11-3 and TRBJ2-3, with 8 bases aligning to TRBD2. V was clipped by 0 bases and J by 3 bases; unmatched bases: 2. The CDR3 extends over 15 amino acids. Germline V gene sequence: CDR1 SGHNT, CDR2 YENEEA. This chain's CDR3 is CASSLEAGGTDTQYF. CDR3 DNA sequence: TGTGCCAGCAGCTTAGAGGCGGGGGGAACAGATACGCAGTATTTT.

By its share, this clonotype is large. The genes are TRBV14 and TRBJ2-7; tentatively, D is TRBD2 (5 bases). The CDR3 runs 12 residues. Germline V gives CDR1 SGHDN, CDR2 FVKESK. Trimming stripped 8 bases from V and 0 bases from J, with 8 bases between. CDR3 sequence (DNA): TGTGCCAGCGGGGAGACCTCCTACGAGCAGTACTTC. Residues: CASGETSYEQYF.

This clonotype is medium-sized by share. The CDR3 DNA sequence: TGTGCCAGCAGCCGTACGGGACATAACACTGAAGCTTTCTTT. Amino acid sequence: CASSRTGHNTEAFF. The rearrangement joins TRBV7-3 to TRBJ1-1; tentative D call: TRBD1 (6 bases). The CDR3 totals 14 residues. Trimming removed 5 bases from V and 2 bases from J, with 12 bases in between. CDR1 SGHTA and CDR2 FQGTGA come from the germline V gene.

A note on this clonotype: This sequence may be a read error, since a much larger clone differs from it by one base. This chain connects TRBV27 to TRBJ1-5; D remains unclear. CDR1 and CDR2 (germline): MNHEY, SMNVEV (reference sequence). The CDR3 has 15 residues. DNA for the CDR3: TGTGCCAGCAGTTTTCGGGGTACCGGCAATCGGCCCCAGCATTTT. It encodes CASSFRGTGNRPQHF.

As to this clonotype: A much larger clonotype is one base distant, so this may be a read error. CDR3 nucleotides: TGTGCCAGCTCACTACCGGGAGGGATGAACTATGGCTACACCTTC. Amino acid sequence: CASSLPGGMNYGYTF. The chain links TRBV18 to TRBJ1-2, with no clear D. This CDR3 comprises 15 residues. With 4 bases removed from V and 2 bases from J, the gap between germline ends came to 14 bases. Per the germline V gene, CDR1 is KGHSH and CDR2 is LQKENI.

Concerning this clonotype: This CDR3 fails to terminate in the conserved phenylalanine or tryptophan, so it likely reflects a read error. This sequence joins TRBV5-4 and TRBJ1-6; D call uncertain. Germline V gives CDR1 SGHNT, CDR2 YYREEE (reference sequence). The length of the CDR3 is 12 residues. CDR3 region: CAGSVENSPLHL. Written as DNA, the CDR3 is TGTGCCGGCAGCGTTGAAAATTCACCCCTCCACCTT.

Within the sample, this clonotype is medium-sized. The chain joins TRBV7-2 to TRBJ2-7; D is perhaps TRBD1 or TRBD2 (5 bases each). Trimming stripped 4 bases from V and 7 bases from J, with 17 bases between. Germline values: CDR1 SGHTA, CDR2 FQGNSA. The CDR3 runs 14 residues. This chain's CDR3 is CASSSSGLPGEQYF. DNA of the CDR3: TGTGCCAGCAGCTCCTCGGGGCTCCCGGGGGAGCAGTACTTC.